One sample yielded the 25 T cell receptor beta chains listed below, sequenced in a study of cytomegalovirus exposure and HLA in healthy donors. In the PCR, 60 Vbeta and 13 Jbeta primers were used. This table comes from immunoSEQ multiplex PCR, and its TCRdb copy is limited to in-frame clones, with some not included. The data include about 76,000 clones; the top ten clones carry around 5%. Sequencing was carried out using PBMCs. The origin of the receptors is a woman aged 40 to 50 in good health and CMV-seropositive.

The rearrangement uses TRBV11-3 and TRBJ1-2; maybe TRBD1 (6 bases). CDR3 length: 13 amino acids. Trimming shortened V by 4 bases and J by 7 bases, and 13 bases separated the two germline ends. From germline, CDR1 is SGHNT and CDR2 YENEEA. The CDR3 bases are TGTGCCAGCAGCTCCTCGGGGGGCCGTGGCTACACCTTC. This sequence encodes CASSSSGGRGYTF.

The chain combines TRBV5-1 with TRBJ2-1, with 9 bases lining up with TRBD1. CDR1 and CDR2 from the germline V gene are SGHRS and YFSETQ. The CDR3 loop spans 15 amino acids. Trimming removed 0 bases from V and 8 bases from J; junction bases left unmatched: 6. The CDR3 DNA reads TGCGCCAGCAGCTTGGGAGGGACAGGGACCTATGAGCAGTTCTTC. Its protein is CASSLGGTGTYEQFF.

V is TRBV2 and J is TRBJ1-5; 8 bases line up with TRBD1. Per the germline V gene, CDR1 is SNHLY and CDR2 is FYNNEI. V shed 9 bases, J shed 4 bases, and the junction held 8 bases outside the gene matches. The CDR3 totals 14 residues. CDR3 DNA: TGTGCCAGTACAGGGGGAAGGCTAAATCAGCCCCAGCATTTT. Amino acids: CASTGGRLNQPQHF.

The chain couples TRBV5-6 to TRBJ1-2, with D possibly TRBD1 on 6 matching bases. The CDR3 sequence is 13 residues long. The germline V gene has CDR1 SGHDT and CDR2 YYEEEE. V was shortened by 1 base and J by 10 bases, with 14 bases between the two germline ends. CDR3 amino acids: CASSLMNRVDYTF. The CDR3 nucleotides are TGTGCCAGCAGCTTGATGAACAGGGTTGACTACACCTTC. Looking up the rest from reference TRBV5-6 and TRBJ1-2 gives the full variable domain: DAGVTQSPTHLIKTRGQQVTLRCSPKSGHDTVSWYQQALGQGPQFIFQYYEEEERQRGNFPDRFSGHQFPNYSSELNVNALLLGDSALYLCASSLMNRVDYTFGSGTRLTVV.

This chain joins TRBV19 and TRBJ2-7, with TRBD1 matching 10 bases. CDR3 length equals 15 residues. The J segment lost 1 base and the V segment lost 5 bases, leaving 5 bases of the junction unmatched. The germline gives CDR1 LNHDA, CDR2 SQIVND (reference sequence). CDR3 region: CASSGDRGHSYEQYF. For the CDR3, the DNA is TGTGCCAGTAGTGGCGACAGGGGGCATTCCTACGAGCAGTACTTC.

The rearrangement joins TRBV9 to TRBJ2-7; 13 bases are shared with TRBD2. From germline, CDR1 is SGDLS and CDR2 YYNGEE. This CDR3 is built from 16 residues. J gave up 4 bases and V 0 bases, and 4 bases lay outside the gene matches. CDR3 sequence reads: CASSVGLAGGIYEQYF. As DNA, the CDR3 is TGTGCCAGCAGCGTAGGACTAGCGGGAGGAATATACGAGCAGTACTTC.

The genes are TRBV30 and TRBJ2-5; TRBD1 is a possible D gene (6 bases). The CDR3 covers 16 residues. Deletions cut 3 bases from V and 0 bases from J, with 17 bases between. Germline V gene lookup returns CDR1 GTSNPN and CDR2 SVGIG (reference sequence). This CDR3 is CAWSFRDNWYQETQYF. CDR3 sequence (DNA): TGTGCCTGGAGCTTCCGGGACAACTGGTACCAAGAGACCCAGTACTTC.

This sequence joins TRBV11-2 and TRBJ1-4, with a possible D match to TRBD1 (6 bases). Per germline, CDR1 SGHAT and CDR2 FQNNGV. Trimming removed 0 bases at V and 8 bases at J, with 16 bases between. The CDR3 covers 16 residues. CDR3: CASSLDGVGGGEKLFF. In DNA, the CDR3 is TGTGCCAGCAGCTTAGATGGTGTTGGGGGCGGAGAAAAACTGTTTTTT.

J is TRBJ2-5 and V is TRBV9; perhaps TRBD2 as D (6 bases). The CDR3 is 16 amino acids. Between the trimmed V and J ends, which lost 0 bases and 4 bases, there was a span of 16 bases. Germline V lookup: CDR1 SGDLS, CDR2 YYNGEE. In DNA, the CDR3 is TGTGCCAGCAGCGTAGGCGGCGGGCCCGGGGGAGAGACCCAGTACTTC. It codes for CASSVGGGPGGETQYF.

CDR3 bases: TGCAGCGTTAGCCGGGACAGGGTTGCCGGGGAGCTGTTTTTT. Its translation: CSVSRDRVAGELFF. This chain links TRBV29-1 with TRBJ2-2; 9 bases align to TRBD1. V lost 5 bases to trimming and J lost 6 bases; unmatched junction nucleotides: 7. The V gene's germline CDR1 is SQVTM and CDR2 ANQGSEA. The CDR3 contains 14 residues.

The V call is TRBV6-5, the J call TRBJ1-1, with TRBD1 as a possible D gene (6 bases). Germline CDR1 reads MNHEY; CDR2 reads SVGAGI. V was clipped by 5 bases and J by 1 base, with 8 bases between them. The CDR3 is made up of 13 amino acids. CDR3: CASSVDRNTEAFF. The CDR3 coding sequence is TGTGCCAGCAGTGTGGACAGGAACACTGAAGCTTTCTTT.

CDR3 sequence: CASGTADSMADEQYF. CDR3 coding DNA: TGTGCCAGCGGGACCGCGGACAGTATGGCGGACGAGCAGTACTTC. The chain links TRBV6-5 to TRBJ2-5; TRBD1 is a possible D gene (6 bases). The J call may not be correct, given that the DNA end is closer to TRBJ2-7. The germline V gene has CDR1 MNHEY and CDR2 SVGAGI. This CDR3 region has 15 residues.

This rearrangement joins TRBV27 to TRBJ2-5, with D perhaps TRBD2 (6 bases). The J call may be incorrect, as the DNA end agrees better with TRBJ2-7. The CDR3 length is 16 residues. Germline CDR1 reads MNHEY; CDR2 reads SMNVEV (reference sequence). DNA for the CDR3: TGTGCCAGCAGTTTCCTAATAAGCGGGTCCGGGTACGAGCAGTACTTC. This translates into CASSFLISGSGYEQYF.

The V gene is TRBV18, the J gene TRBJ1-2; unclear D gene. V dropped 0 bases and J dropped 6 bases, with 11 bases sitting between them. The CDR3 consists of 14 residues. CDR1 and CDR2 (germline): KGHSH, LQKENI. The CDR3 sequence is CASSPPGRRNGYTF. The CDR3 DNA is TGTGCCAGCTCACCACCGGGCAGAAGGAATGGCTACACCTTC.

The chain joins TRBV28 to TRBJ2-5; 7 bases agree with TRBD1. Matching the DNA end better, TRBJ2-7 makes the J call doubtful. The CDR3 has 14 residues. Germline assignment: CDR1 MDHEN and CDR2 SYDVKM. Here the CDR3 reads CASSTKRGHYEQYF. The CDR3 nucleotides are TGTGCCAGCAGTACAAAGAGGGGGCACTACGAGCAGTACTTC.

This chain joins TRBV6-4 and TRBJ2-3; 13 bases fit TRBD2. Germline CDR1 reads MRHNA; CDR2 reads SNTAGT. Trimming at V came to 4 bases and at J to 5 bases, leaving 0 bases not matched to a gene. The CDR3 extends over 14 amino acids. In DNA, the CDR3 is TGTGCCAGCAGTGGACTAGCGGGGGGAGATACGCAGTATTTT. It encodes CASSGLAGGDTQYF.

V usage is TRBV7-9 and J usage is TRBJ2-3, with TRBD1 matching over 7 bases. CDR1 SEHNR and CDR2 FQNEAQ come from the germline V gene (reference sequence). The CDR3 sequence is 15 residues long. V lost 5 bases, J lost 3 bases, and 8 bases stayed unmatched. The CDR3 DNA sequence: TGTGCCAGCAGCGGAACAGGGGTCCGTACAGATACGCAGTATTTT. It codes for CASSGTGVRTDTQYF.

V usage is TRBV5-5 and J usage is TRBJ1-2; 7 bases agree with TRBD1. The trim removed 2 bases at V and 0 bases at J, leaving 4 bases unmatched. The CDR3 loop spans 15 amino acids. Germline V lookup: CDR1 SGHKS, CDR2 YYEKEE (reference sequence). The DNA of the CDR3 is TGTGCCAGCAGCTTAGGACAGGCTACTAACTATGGCTACACCTTC. Translation gives CASSLGQATNYGYTF.

This rearrangement joins TRBV6-6 to TRBJ2-5; no firm D call. CDR1 and CDR2 from the germline V gene are MNHNY and SVGAGI (reference sequence). V lost 0 bases, J lost 5 bases, and 13 bases lay in between. There are 15 residues in the CDR3. The CDR3 bases are TGTGCCAGCAGTTACTCGCCGGCAGGTCGGGAGACCCAGTACTTC. This codes for CASSYSPAGRETQYF.

V is TRBV7-8 and J is TRBJ2-5; 12 positions match TRBD2. The J call is in doubt because the DNA end fits TRBJ2-7 better. The CDR3 has 15 residues. Per germline, CDR1 SGHVS and CDR2 FQNEAQ. The CDR3 DNA sequence: TGTGCCAGCAGCTTAGGAGGGACTAGCGGGTACGAGCAGTACTTC. Its protein product is CASSLGGTSGYEQYF.

The rearrangement joins TRBV7-2 to TRBJ1-2; 7 nucleotides line up with TRBD1. The V segment lost 4 bases and the J segment 4 bases; nucleotides outside the gene matches: 12. Germline-derived CDR1 and CDR2 are SGHTA and FQGNSA. The CDR3 consists of 16 residues. CDR3 region: CASSSPGRDRVYGYTF. The CDR3 nucleotides read TGTGCCAGCAGCTCACCCGGGAGGGACAGAGTCTATGGCTACACCTTC.

The chain carries TRBV7-2 and TRBJ1-2; 7 nucleotides line up with TRBD1. There are 13 residues in the CDR3. Germline V gene sequence: CDR1 SGHTA, CDR2 FQGNSA. Trimming cost V 2 bases and J 4 bases; bases outside gene matches: 1. The CDR3: CASSLNRGYGYTF. DNA of the CDR3: TGTGCCAGCAGCTTAAACAGGGGCTATGGCTACACCTTC. The whole variable domain, remainder taken from reference TRBV7-2 and TRBJ1-2, is GAGVSQSPSNKVTEKGKDVELRCDPISGHTALYWYRQSLGQGLEFLIYFQGNSAPDKSGLPSDRFSAERTGGSVSTLTIQRTQQEDSAVYLCASSLNRGYGYTFGSGTRLTVV.

This chain joins TRBV14 and TRBJ2-3, with TRBD1 matching over 8 bases. CDR3 length: 17 residues. The trim removed 2 bases at V and 6 bases at J, leaving 13 bases unmatched. CDR1 and CDR2 from the germline V gene are SGHDN and FVKESK. The chain's CDR3 is CASSQHSTGGGGDTQYF. The DNA for the CDR3 is TGTGCCAGCAGCCAACACAGTACAGGGGGAGGCGGGGATACGCAGTATTTT.

The chain joins TRBV19 to TRBJ1-2; D remains ambiguous. Germline V gene lookup returns CDR1 LNHDA and CDR2 SQIVND (reference sequence). The CDR3 spans 15 residues. V gave up 0 bases and J gave up 4 bases, with 12 bases separating them. Here the CDR3 DNA reads TGTGCCAGTAGTATAGAAGGAGGGATGAGCTATGGCTACACCTTC. Its translation is CASSIEGGMSYGYTF. The whole variable domain, filled in from reference TRBV19 and TRBJ1-2, reads DGGITQSPKYLFRKEGQNVTLSCEQNLNHDAMYWYRQDPGQGLRLIYYSQIVNDFQKGDIAEGYSVSREKKESFPLTVTSAQKNPTAFYLCASSIEGGMSYGYTFGSGTRLTVV.

CDR3 region: CASSLATGVNEQFF. For the CDR3, the DNA is TGTGCCAGCAGTTTGGCAACAGGGGTAAATGAGCAGTTCTTC. The V call is TRBV28, the J call TRBJ2-1, with 7 bases fitting TRBD1. CDR1 and CDR2 from the germline V gene are MDHEN and SYDVKM. Trimming removed 3 bases from V and 7 bases from J; junction bases left unmatched: 6. This CDR3 contains 14 residues.